This T cell receptor beta chain was profiled in a study of high-grade serous ovarian cancer treatment subgroups. As for the study in general: Mean per sample: around 13,000 reads, about 7,000 unique TCR beta rearrangements.

Trimming shortened V by 1 base and J by 3 bases, and 9 bases separated the two germline ends. Germline CDR1 and CDR2: SGHNT and YENEEA. The length of the CDR3 is 15 residues. Tumor tissue was taken before any definitive surgery or chemotherapy was given. Some clones are missing from TCRdb's copy, which holds only in-frame ones; the method was immunoSEQ multiplex PCR. Among around 8,000 clones listed, roughly three quarters were seen once. V is TRBV11-3 and J is TRBJ1-4; a weak D match, TRBD1 (6 bases). This TCR derives from a human donor with high-grade serous ovarian cancer. The sample was tumor tissue. Here the CDR3 reads CASSLGGHPNEKLFF. CDR3 DNA sequence: TGTGCCAGCAGCTTAGGGGGACATCCTAATGAAAAACTGTTTTTT.